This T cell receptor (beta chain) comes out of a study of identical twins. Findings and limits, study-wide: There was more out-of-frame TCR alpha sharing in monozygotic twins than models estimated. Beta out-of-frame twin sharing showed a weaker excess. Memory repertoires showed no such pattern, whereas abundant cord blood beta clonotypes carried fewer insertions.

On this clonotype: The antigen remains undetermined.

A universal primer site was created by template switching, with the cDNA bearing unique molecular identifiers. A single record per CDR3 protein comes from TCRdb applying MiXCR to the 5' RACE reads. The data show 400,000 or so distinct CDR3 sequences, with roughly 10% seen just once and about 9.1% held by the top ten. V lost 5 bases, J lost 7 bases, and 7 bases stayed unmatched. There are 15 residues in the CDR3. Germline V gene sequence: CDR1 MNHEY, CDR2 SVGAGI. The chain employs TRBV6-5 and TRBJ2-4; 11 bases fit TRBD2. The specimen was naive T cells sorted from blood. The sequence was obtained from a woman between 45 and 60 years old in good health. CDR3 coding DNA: TGTGCCAGCAGTCGGGTAGCGGGAGGGGGCAACATTCAGTACTTC. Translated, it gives CASSRVAGGGNIQYF.